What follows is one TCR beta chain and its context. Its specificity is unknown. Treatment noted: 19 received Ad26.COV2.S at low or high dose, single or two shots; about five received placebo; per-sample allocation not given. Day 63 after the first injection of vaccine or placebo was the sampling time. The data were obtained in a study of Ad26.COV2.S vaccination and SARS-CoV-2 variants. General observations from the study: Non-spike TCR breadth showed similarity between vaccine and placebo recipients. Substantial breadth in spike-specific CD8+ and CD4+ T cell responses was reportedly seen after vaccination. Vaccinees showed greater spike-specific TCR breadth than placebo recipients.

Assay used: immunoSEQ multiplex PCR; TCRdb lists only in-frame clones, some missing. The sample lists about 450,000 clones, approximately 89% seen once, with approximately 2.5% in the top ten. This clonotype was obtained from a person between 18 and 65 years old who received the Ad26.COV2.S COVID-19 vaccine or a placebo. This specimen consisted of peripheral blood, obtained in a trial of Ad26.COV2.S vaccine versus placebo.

CDR3 DNA sequence: TGTGCTAGTGGTTTATGGGGGGATTCTGAAGCTTTCTTT. Its protein is CASGLWGDSEAFF. V is TRBV12-5 and J is TRBJ1-1, with a tentative D call TRBD1 (5 bases). With 3 bases removed from V and 6 bases from J, the gap between germline ends came to 11 bases. Germline lookup yields CDR1 LGHNT and CDR2 FRNRAP. The CDR3 is made up of 13 amino acids.